One and the same sample provided the 13 T cell receptor beta chains below, sequenced in a study of cytomegalovirus exposure and HLA in healthy donors. In the PCR, 60 Vbeta and 13 Jbeta primers were used. This table comes from immunoSEQ multiplex PCR, and its TCRdb copy is limited to in-frame clones, with some not included. The data contain around 65,000 clones, around 79% of them singletons. Sequenced material: PBMCs. All receptors derive from a woman between 25 and 40 years old in good health and CMV-seropositive.

The V and J genes are TRBV9 and TRBJ1-3; D is ambiguous. The V and J ends lost 2 bases and 2 bases respectively, with 5 bases between them. Germline loops: CDR1 SGDLS, CDR2 YYNGEE. This CDR3 is built from 13 residues. CDR3 in DNA: TGTGCCAGCAGCGTTGACACTGGAAACACCATATATTTT. Translation: CASSVDTGNTIYF.

The chain is built from TRBV19 and TRBJ1-1; TRBD1 might be the D (6 bases). This CDR3 contains 15 residues. The germline CDR1 and CDR2 sequences are LNHDA and SQIVND (reference sequence). Trimming took 0 bases from V and 1 from J, leaving 9 bases between them. The CDR3 loop reads CASSIDRGRNTEAFF. The CDR3 coding sequence is TGTGCCAGTAGTATAGACAGGGGACGGAACACTGAAGCTTTCTTT.

V and J are TRBV5-1 and TRBJ1-2, with D possibly matching TRBD1 (5 bases). The CDR3 is 15 amino acids. The V end lost 4 bases, the J end lost 6 bases, and 19 bases lay between the germline ends. Germline-derived CDR1 and CDR2 are SGHRS and YFSETQ. This CDR3 is CASSLGAANSHGYTF. The CDR3 DNA follows: TGCGCCAGCAGCCTTGGGGCAGCAAATAGTCATGGCTACACCTTC.

This chain joins TRBV19 and TRBJ1-5, with 11 bases identical to TRBD1. The J segment lost 15 bases and the V segment lost 3 bases, leaving 4 bases of the junction unmatched. Looked up from germline, CDR1 is LNHDA and CDR2 is SQIVND (reference sequence). This CDR3 is built from 12 residues. CDR3 protein: CASSIGTGGWHF. CDR3 DNA sequence: TGTGCCAGTAGTATCGGGACAGGGGGTTGGCATTTT. The variable domain in full, with the rest retrieved from reference TRBV19 and TRBJ1-5, is DGGITQSPKYLFRKEGQNVTLSCEQNLNHDAMYWYRQDPGQGLRLIYYSQIVNDFQKGDIAEGYSVSREKKESFPLTVTSAQKNPTAFYLCASSIGTGGWHFGDGTRLSIL.

The chain is built from TRBV25-1 and TRBJ1-1; tentative D call: TRBD1 (5 bases). Trimming took 1 base from V and 5 from J, leaving 14 bases between them. The length of the CDR3 is 15 residues. Germline V lookup: CDR1 MGHDK, CDR2 SYGVNS. The CDR3, as DNA: TGTGCCAGCAGTGAATGGGGGGAGGGCGAGACTGAAGCTTTCTTT. Its protein product is CASSEWGEGETEAFF.

This clone has more than one count but fewer than ten. The chain joins TRBV14 to TRBJ2-3; the D gene is possibly TRBD2 (5 bases). Trimming stripped 3 bases from V and 3 bases from J, with 7 bases between. The CDR3 totals 13 residues. CDR1 and CDR2 from the germline V gene are SGHDN and FVKESK. In DNA form, the CDR3 reads TGTGCCAGCAGCCATCCGGGAACAGATACGCAGTATTTT. This sequence encodes CASSHPGTDTQYF.

Turning to this clone: At one boundary the junction diverges from the germline segment, which might be a read error. The chain uses TRBV5-1 and TRBJ2-1; 7 bases match TRBD2. The CDR3 runs to 15 residues. Looked up from germline, CDR1 is SGHRS and CDR2 is YFSETQ. This CDR3 reads CAISPGLAAYNEQFF. The CDR3 nucleotides read TGCGCCATCAGCCCCGGGCTAGCGGCATACAATGAGCAGTTCTTC.

This clone was counted once. The chain has TRBV7-2 and TRBJ2-7; 11 bases are a match to TRBD2. The CDR3 is 12 amino acids. Germline loops: CDR1 SGHTA, CDR2 FQGNSA. V lost 9 bases to trimming and J lost 3 bases; unmatched junction nucleotides: 1. The CDR3 DNA is TGTGCCAGTACTAGCGGGAGCTACGAGCAGTACTTC. This translates into CASTSGSYEQYF.

This chain joins TRBV6-5 and TRBJ2-5; D may be TRBD1 (5 bases). Germline lookup yields CDR1 MNHEY and CDR2 SVGAGI. The V and J ends lost 6 bases and 2 bases respectively, with 16 bases between them. The CDR3 has 15 residues. This chain's CDR3 is CASSRLGAQQETQYF. CDR3 in DNA: TGTGCCAGCAGCCGACTTGGGGCCCAGCAAGAGACCCAGTACTTC.

This clone was seen once. The chain links TRBV28 to TRBJ2-1; 7 nucleotides agree with TRBD1. Germline values: CDR1 MDHEN, CDR2 SYDVKM. Losses at the gene ends were 0 bases for V and 2 bases for J; bases not matched to a gene: 4. CDR3 size: 16 residues. CDR3 nucleotides: TGTGCCAGCAGTTTATGGGCAGGGGGACCCTACAATGAGCAGTTCTTC. This gives the protein CASSLWAGGPYNEQFF. Filled out from reference TRBV28 and TRBJ2-1, the complete variable domain reads DVKVTQSSRYLVKRTGEKVFLECVQDMDHENMFWYRQDPGLGLRLIYFSYDVKMKEKGDIPEGYSVSREKKERFSLILESASTNQTSMYLCASSLWAGGPYNEQFFGPGTRLTVL.

The chain's CDR3 is CAWSLGQGATGELFF. Here the CDR3 DNA reads TGTGCCTGGAGTCTTGGACAGGGGGCCACCGGGGAGCTGTTTTTT. The V call is TRBV30, the J call TRBJ2-2, with 11 positions matching TRBD1. The CDR3 covers 15 residues. Looked up from germline, CDR1 is GTSNPN and CDR2 is SVGIG (reference sequence). V dropped 2 bases and J dropped 4; count of bases not matched to a gene: 3.

The chain has TRBV27 and TRBJ2-1, with D perhaps TRBD2 (7 bases). Per the germline V gene, CDR1 is MNHEY and CDR2 is SMNVEV (reference sequence). V dropped 3 bases and J dropped 5 bases, with 17 bases sitting between them. This CDR3 is 16 amino acids long. CDR3 sequence (DNA): TGTGCCAGCAGTTTTGGGACACTAGGGAGGGACAATGAGCAGTTCTTC. Translation: CASSFGTLGRDNEQFF.

This clone was seen only once. The chain combines TRBV19 with TRBJ2-2, with D maybe TRBD2 (7 bases). Germline V gives CDR1 LNHDA, CDR2 SQIVND (reference sequence). Between the trimmed V and J ends, which lost 10 bases and 6 bases, there was a span of 21 bases. The CDR3 contains 15 residues. CDR3 coding DNA: TGTGCCACCAAGTCCTCAAGGGAGGGGGCCGGGGAGCTGTTTTTT. Translated: CATKSSREGAGELFF. Looking up the rest from reference TRBV19 and TRBJ2-2 gives the full variable domain: DGGITQSPKYLFRKEGQNVTLSCEQNLNHDAMYWYRQDPGQGLRLIYYSQIVNDFQKGDIAEGYSVSREKKESFPLTVTSAQKNPTAFYLCATKSSREGAGELFFGEGSRLTVL.